A single sample is the source of the 6 T cell receptor beta chains below, sequenced in a study of blood T cell repertoires in COVID-19 (dated by TCRdb to about 2020). The protocol used for the library was the immunoSEQ multiplex PCR assay. Held by TCRdb, this immuneACCESS table contains in-frame sequences only and omits some clones. Under half of the omission traces to an unresolved V gene where checked; the cause of the rest is unknown. The sample table holds about 210,000 clones, of which 80% to 90% were seen once. The ten largest make up roughly 7.6% of the sample. The sequenced material came from peripheral blood. Receptor source: a woman aged 50 to 60 with active or convalescent COVID-19.

The chain has TRBV7-9 and TRBJ2-7; the D gene is possibly TRBD2 (6 bases). Germline loops: CDR1 SEHNR, CDR2 FQNEAQ (reference sequence). V was pared by 0 bases and J by 4 bases, with 7 bases between. This CDR3 contains 13 residues. CDR3 sequence reads: CASSLAAGYEQYF. The CDR3 DNA follows: TGTGCCAGCAGCTTAGCGGCGGGGTACGAGCAGTACTTC.

This clone turned up a few times. The rearrangement uses TRBV14 and TRBJ1-3; D might be TRBD1 (6 bases). The CDR3 has 15 residues. Deletions cut 2 bases from V and 4 bases from J, with 12 bases between. The germline gives CDR1 SGHDN, CDR2 FVKESK. CDR3 DNA sequence: TGTGCCAGCAGCCAATATCGGACAGTGGGAAACACCATATATTTT. It translates to CASSQYRTVGNTIYF.

Written as DNA, the CDR3 is TGTGCCAGCTCCGAGGCCGTTGGGAATCAGCCCCAGCATTTT. It is translated as CASSEAVGNQPQHF. The rearrangement joins TRBV6-6 to TRBJ1-5, with D uncertain. This CDR3 is 14 amino acids long. Germline V CDR1 and CDR2: MNHNY, SVGAGI (reference sequence). Trimming removed 8 bases from V and 4 bases from J, with 15 bases in between.

The V and J genes are TRBV6-2 or TRBV6-3 and TRBJ1-2, with 9 bases fitting TRBD1. Germline V gene sequence: CDR1 MNHEY, CDR2 SVGEGT. V lost 6 bases and J lost 6; bases outside the gene matches: 5. CDR3 size: 13 residues. CDR3 nucleotides: TGTGCCAGCAGCCGACAGGGGGTTGATGGCTACACCTTC. Protein: CASSRQGVDGYTF.

The V gene is TRBV20-1, the J gene TRBJ2-3; D not certain. CDR3 length equals 10 residues. Between the trimmed V and J ends, which lost 6 bases and 7 bases, there was a span of 8 bases. Per the germline V gene, CDR1 is DFQATT and CDR2 is SNEGSKA (reference sequence). The CDR3 sequence is CSAPQNTQYF. The DNA of the CDR3 is TGCAGTGCCCCCCAGAATACGCAGTATTTT.

The chain couples TRBV5-6 to TRBJ2-3, with 9 bases matching TRBD2. Per the germline V gene, CDR1 is SGHDT and CDR2 is YYEEEE. This CDR3 has 15 amino acids. With V trimmed by 3 bases and J by 6 bases, 8 bases remained unmatched. In DNA form, the CDR3 reads TGTGCCAGCAGCTCTTGGGGGACTAGCATTGATACGCAGTATTTT. Protein sequence: CASSSWGTSIDTQYF.